This TCR beta chain originates from a study of shared clonotypes between healthy human individuals. Naive CD8 cells, CD45RO-negative and positively selected for CCR7, excluded terminally differentiated effector memory CD45RA+ cells. This CDR3 comprises 14 residues. The germline V gene encodes CDR1 SEHNR and CDR2 FQNEAQ (reference sequence). Worth noting for this clone: At one end the junction does not follow the germline gene, possibly because of a read error.

Every immunoSEQ plate was one replicate of a subset's evenly spread DNA. Profiling relied on immunoSEQ multiplex PCR, and the TCRdb table lists in-frame clones only, not all of them. The sample carries roughly 2.1 million clones, 85% to 95% recorded once. This TCR was recovered from a man aged 18 to 35 in good health. Some clones in this sample may be carry-over from other donors' samples. The sequenced sample was naive CD8+ T cells from PBMCs. V and J are TRBV7-9 and TRBJ2-7; 12 bases are a match to TRBD1. CDR3 loop: CASSFPPGTGGDPF. In nucleotides, the CDR3 is TGTGCCAGCAGCTTCCCTCCGGGGACAGGGGGCGACCCCTTC.